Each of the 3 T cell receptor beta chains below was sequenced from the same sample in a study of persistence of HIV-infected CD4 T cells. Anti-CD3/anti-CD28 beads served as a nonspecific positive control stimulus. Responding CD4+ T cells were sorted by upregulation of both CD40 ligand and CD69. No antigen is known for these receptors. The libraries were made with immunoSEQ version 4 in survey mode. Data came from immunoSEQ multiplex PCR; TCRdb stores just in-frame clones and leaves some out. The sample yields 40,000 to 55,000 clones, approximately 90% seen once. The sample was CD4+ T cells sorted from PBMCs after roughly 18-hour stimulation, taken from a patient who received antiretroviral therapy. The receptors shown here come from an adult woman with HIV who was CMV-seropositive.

The CDR3 DNA follows: TGTGCCAGCAGCTTCGACTACGAGCAGTACTTC. The encoded protein is CASSFDYEQYF. The chain recombines TRBV2 with TRBJ2-7, with D unclear. The germline gives CDR1 SNHLY, CDR2 FYNNEI. The V gene lost 6 bases and the J gene lost 3 bases, with 6 bases spanning the gap. The CDR3 contains 11 residues.

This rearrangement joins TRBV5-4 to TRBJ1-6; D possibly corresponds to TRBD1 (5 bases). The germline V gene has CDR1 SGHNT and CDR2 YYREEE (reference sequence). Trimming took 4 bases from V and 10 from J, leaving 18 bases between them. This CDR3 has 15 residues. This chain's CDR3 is CASSGPGPKESPLHF. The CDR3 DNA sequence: TGTGCCAGCAGCGGGCCGGGACCAAAGGAGTCACCCCTCCACTTT.

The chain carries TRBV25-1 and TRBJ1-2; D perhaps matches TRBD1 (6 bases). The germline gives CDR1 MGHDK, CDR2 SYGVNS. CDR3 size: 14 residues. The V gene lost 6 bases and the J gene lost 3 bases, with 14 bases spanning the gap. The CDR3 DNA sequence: TGTGCCAGCAGCCCAGGGGCCAGGCACTATGGCTACACCTTC. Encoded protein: CASSPGARHYGYTF.